This TCR beta chain was sequenced for a study of cytomegalovirus exposure and HLA in healthy donors (dated by TCRdb to the late 2010s). Study-level background: According to an earlier analysis of a few hundred of the donors, some 180 million T cells yielded 117 million unique TCR beta sequences and about 280 Gb of sequence data. The study combined high-throughput TCR immunosequencing, statistical association of individual TCRs with disease status, and machine learning to predict cytomegalovirus infection status. In an earlier analysis of a few hundred of the donors, high-throughput TCR beta sequencing was used to judge whether each TCR beta V gene segment behaved as functional or pseudogenic. A later analysis re-examined previously published TCR beta repertoires from 610 or so donors and added high-resolution HLA genotyping to investigate patterns of TCR occurrence. Four or five DR-DQ haplotypes were handled as single units for association and clustering because linkage in the cohort was strong. Every discovery cohort repertoire had been produced on one sequencing platform. The study aimed to test whether cataloging public T cell receptors could reveal signatures of past pathogen exposure. The number of typed donors differed by locus: 629-630 for A, B, C, DRB1 and DQB1; some 500 for DQA1; 606 for DPA1; and roughly 490 for DPB1. Genome-wide SNP genotypes for about three fifths of the roughly 700 donors were used in a later genetic analysis, which treated that subset as a discovery cohort. Rather than using new phenotypic data, the later analysis identified candidate immune exposures from TCR beta sequences and from how often those sequences occurred across donors. Alongside the repertoire data, information on donor age, sex, ethnicity and CMV serostatus was compiled. An early release covering just under 650 HLA-typed donors comprised about 300 gigabases of sequencing data and tens of millions of unique TCR sequences. Along with the approximately 700-subject first cohort, a separate validation cohort of about 110 different subjects was used. Across around 400 genotyped donors of the cohort, an average of about 240,000 unique TCR beta nucleotide sequences per donor were sequenced, and 15% to 20% of those sequences were non-productive. HLA typing included class I and class II loci at four-digit resolution. Using immunosequencing, the study profiled T cell repertoires from 640 or so subjects and related those repertoires to cytomegalovirus serostatus. Of the roughly 400 genotyped donors, 70% to 90% were placed in the genetic ancestry cluster associated with self-reported Caucasian donors.

Library preparation was by the immunoSEQ multiplex PCR assay. For the multiplex PCR, a mixture combining 60 forward primers for TCR Vbeta segments and 13 reverse primers for TCR Jbeta segments was used. The CDR3 region of rearranged TCR beta genes was amplified from genomic DNA with a multiplex PCR assay. The amplified TCR beta libraries were sequenced on the Illumina HiSeq System as 87-base-pair reads. The authors' pipeline ran thus. A later analysis tallied around 82 million unique TCR beta chains across the 610 or so repertoires, and around 9.9 million of those chains were shared by two or more donors. To remove PCR and sequencing errors, raw reads were error-corrected and collapsed into unique sequences using a nearest-neighbor algorithm that merged closely related sequences. CDR3 sequences were aligned to IMGT reference sequences to assign V, D and J gene segments. Each retained sequence needed at least a six-nucleotide match to both a V gene segment and a J gene segment. A rearrangement counted as productive if the CDR3 had no stop codons and remained in frame with V and J, and every other rearrangement counted as non-productive. CDR3 was defined by IMGT convention, running from the second conserved V-encoded cysteine to the conserved J-encoded phenylalanine. The earlier analysis of 500 to 650 of the donors excluded any sequence lacking an unambiguous match to a single V gene segment. An earlier analysis of several hundred of the donors called V segments functional above 56.7% productive rearrangements and segregating when the between-donor standard deviation exceeded 5%. A statistical classification framework was built for diagnosing cytomegalovirus status from the catalog of TCR beta chain sequences. In a later analysis, TCR nucleotide sequences were compared against IMGT/GENE-DB human TR gene sequences so that V and J genes could be assigned. Using the TCRdist pipeline, a later analysis assigned CDR3 sequences along with most-parsimonious VDJ recombination scenarios. In a later analysis, each TCR beta chain was defined by its CDR3 amino acid sequence together with its V-gene family, and reads lacking a unique V-gene family were excluded. In a later analysis, around 650 highly shared, low-generation-probability nucleotide sequences were removed to address suspected cross-contamination and a sequencing artifact. In a later analysis, a clonal expansion index for each public chain was calculated from normalized within-repertoire ranks of inferred template counts. In a later analysis, generation probabilities were computed with a VDJ recombination model fitted to out-of-frame rearrangements, and the resulting probabilities were checked against IGoR. Hypergeometric tests were used in a later analysis to score TCR-TCR, TCR-HLA and TCR-CMV co-occurrence, with a repertoire-size bias correction applied to the TCR pairs. To estimate false discovery rates, a later analysis permuted the HLA or CMV assignments 20 times. In a later analysis, co-occurring TCRs were grouped using DBSCAN, with TCRdist sequence similarity added in when clustering inside HLA-allele-positive subsets. Co-occurrence clustering excluded repertoires with fewer than 30,000 or more than 120,000 public chains, plus five with anomalous nucleotide sharing. This immuneACCESS table, as held by TCRdb, lists in-frame sequences with V and J called but not all clones. Of the missing ones, under half trace to an unresolved V gene in checked studies; the others have no known cause. V, J and clone size were drawn from that table, and D and trimming were deduced from the DNA. Present in this sample are some 190,000 clones, about 79% of which were seen just once. Around 1.5% of the sample is in the top ten clones.

General findings and caveats noted by the study authors: The study gave a list of about 160 TCR beta chains associated with cytomegalovirus. When HLA alleles, especially DR and DQ, strongly co-occurred, TCR associations were difficult to assign to individual alleles. The authors suggested that the approach could potentially be extended to other disease states and immunological phenotypes. Because the 87-base-pair reads could not distinguish some IMGT-functional V segments, including TRBV6-2 and TRBV6-3, those segments were excluded. In a later analysis, the rate of TCR association differed among HLA loci, with DRB1 alleles having the most associated TCRs and HLA-C alleles having the fewest. V-gene and J-gene trimming of TCR beta chains was associated with a missense DCLRE1C variant in a later genetic analysis, and the association was replicated in an independent cohort. The cohort was sequenced for TCR beta chains only, and without alpha or paired-chain data the features that could be detected were limited. According to a later genetic analysis, donors in an Asian-associated ancestry cluster had fewer N-insertions in productive TCRs than the approximately 670-donor mean. Presence/absence analyses assumed roughly uniform sequencing depth across donors, an assumption that may not hold. Cytomegalovirus status was reported to be diagnosed by the classifier with high specificity and sensitivity in both the original and validation cohorts. Compared with equally common non-associated chains, HLA-associated TCR beta chains in a later analysis were more clonally expanded and had lower generation probabilities. Specific HLA alleles were associated with 16,951 TCR beta sequences at a false discovery rate of 0.05 in a later analysis. Most TCR sequences were seen in very few donors, while some public TCRs were found in many individuals. CMV serostatus was the only immune exposure information available for the cohort. HLA typing was unavailable for some donors at each locus, so association tests used only the typed subset. In vitro tests confirmed that a few of the cytomegalovirus-associated TCR beta chains recognize cytomegalovirus antigens. A further reported finding was that TCR beta sequences accurately predicted the HLA-A and HLA-B alleles for most subjects in the first cohort. A later analysis reported that several top co-occurrence clusters appeared linked to parvovirus B19, influenza, CMV and Epstein-Barr virus. In a later analysis, most CMV-associated TCR beta chains were found to appear HLA-restricted, with HLA associations seemingly driven largely by CMV exposure. Approximately 16 rarely observed V segments, including chromosome 9 orphons, were excluded from the earlier analysis of just under 600 of the donors because counts were too low. A group of highly shared sequence variants was considered likely to be a technical artifact of the sequencing pipeline. Linkage disequilibrium might explain the correlated functional status among segregating V segments, but an unknown experimental factor could not be excluded. In an earlier analysis of over 550 of the donors, most TCR beta V segments were observed in productive rearrangements about 87% or about 30% of the time, broadly matching IMGT annotations.

The cohort consisted of some 730 healthy bone marrow donors. At the time of sampling, every cohort member was nominally healthy, though immune exposures that went unrecorded were likely present. The donor was CMV seronegative and was included in the group of 352 seronegative cohort members. A peripheral blood sample was provided by each donor, and peripheral blood mononuclear cells were used for TCR beta sequencing. The Qiagen DNeasy Blood Extraction Kit was used to extract genomic DNA from the blood cell samples. The sample holds one count of this clone. Which antigen it targets is not known. Base qualities are not provided; no much larger clone lies one nucleotide away. Ends trimmed: V by 0 bases, J by 6 bases; bases unmatched to a gene: 11. CDR3 length: 18 amino acids, cysteine to phenylalanine. This entry keeps only the CDR3 DNA: 54 bases, framed from base 1. Reading the germline V gene gives CDR1 SGHVS and CDR2 FNYEAQ.

The chain joins TRBV7-6 to TRBJ2-1; a stretch of 10 junction bases matches TRBD2. Sequences were obtained from PBMCs. This TCR was recovered from a man aged 18 to 35 in good health and CMV-seronegative. For the CDR3, the sequence is CASSLAHGLAGGPNEQFF. Here is the DNA: TGTGCCAGCAGCTTAGCTCATGGGTTAGCGGGAGGCCCCAATGAGCAGTTCTTC.